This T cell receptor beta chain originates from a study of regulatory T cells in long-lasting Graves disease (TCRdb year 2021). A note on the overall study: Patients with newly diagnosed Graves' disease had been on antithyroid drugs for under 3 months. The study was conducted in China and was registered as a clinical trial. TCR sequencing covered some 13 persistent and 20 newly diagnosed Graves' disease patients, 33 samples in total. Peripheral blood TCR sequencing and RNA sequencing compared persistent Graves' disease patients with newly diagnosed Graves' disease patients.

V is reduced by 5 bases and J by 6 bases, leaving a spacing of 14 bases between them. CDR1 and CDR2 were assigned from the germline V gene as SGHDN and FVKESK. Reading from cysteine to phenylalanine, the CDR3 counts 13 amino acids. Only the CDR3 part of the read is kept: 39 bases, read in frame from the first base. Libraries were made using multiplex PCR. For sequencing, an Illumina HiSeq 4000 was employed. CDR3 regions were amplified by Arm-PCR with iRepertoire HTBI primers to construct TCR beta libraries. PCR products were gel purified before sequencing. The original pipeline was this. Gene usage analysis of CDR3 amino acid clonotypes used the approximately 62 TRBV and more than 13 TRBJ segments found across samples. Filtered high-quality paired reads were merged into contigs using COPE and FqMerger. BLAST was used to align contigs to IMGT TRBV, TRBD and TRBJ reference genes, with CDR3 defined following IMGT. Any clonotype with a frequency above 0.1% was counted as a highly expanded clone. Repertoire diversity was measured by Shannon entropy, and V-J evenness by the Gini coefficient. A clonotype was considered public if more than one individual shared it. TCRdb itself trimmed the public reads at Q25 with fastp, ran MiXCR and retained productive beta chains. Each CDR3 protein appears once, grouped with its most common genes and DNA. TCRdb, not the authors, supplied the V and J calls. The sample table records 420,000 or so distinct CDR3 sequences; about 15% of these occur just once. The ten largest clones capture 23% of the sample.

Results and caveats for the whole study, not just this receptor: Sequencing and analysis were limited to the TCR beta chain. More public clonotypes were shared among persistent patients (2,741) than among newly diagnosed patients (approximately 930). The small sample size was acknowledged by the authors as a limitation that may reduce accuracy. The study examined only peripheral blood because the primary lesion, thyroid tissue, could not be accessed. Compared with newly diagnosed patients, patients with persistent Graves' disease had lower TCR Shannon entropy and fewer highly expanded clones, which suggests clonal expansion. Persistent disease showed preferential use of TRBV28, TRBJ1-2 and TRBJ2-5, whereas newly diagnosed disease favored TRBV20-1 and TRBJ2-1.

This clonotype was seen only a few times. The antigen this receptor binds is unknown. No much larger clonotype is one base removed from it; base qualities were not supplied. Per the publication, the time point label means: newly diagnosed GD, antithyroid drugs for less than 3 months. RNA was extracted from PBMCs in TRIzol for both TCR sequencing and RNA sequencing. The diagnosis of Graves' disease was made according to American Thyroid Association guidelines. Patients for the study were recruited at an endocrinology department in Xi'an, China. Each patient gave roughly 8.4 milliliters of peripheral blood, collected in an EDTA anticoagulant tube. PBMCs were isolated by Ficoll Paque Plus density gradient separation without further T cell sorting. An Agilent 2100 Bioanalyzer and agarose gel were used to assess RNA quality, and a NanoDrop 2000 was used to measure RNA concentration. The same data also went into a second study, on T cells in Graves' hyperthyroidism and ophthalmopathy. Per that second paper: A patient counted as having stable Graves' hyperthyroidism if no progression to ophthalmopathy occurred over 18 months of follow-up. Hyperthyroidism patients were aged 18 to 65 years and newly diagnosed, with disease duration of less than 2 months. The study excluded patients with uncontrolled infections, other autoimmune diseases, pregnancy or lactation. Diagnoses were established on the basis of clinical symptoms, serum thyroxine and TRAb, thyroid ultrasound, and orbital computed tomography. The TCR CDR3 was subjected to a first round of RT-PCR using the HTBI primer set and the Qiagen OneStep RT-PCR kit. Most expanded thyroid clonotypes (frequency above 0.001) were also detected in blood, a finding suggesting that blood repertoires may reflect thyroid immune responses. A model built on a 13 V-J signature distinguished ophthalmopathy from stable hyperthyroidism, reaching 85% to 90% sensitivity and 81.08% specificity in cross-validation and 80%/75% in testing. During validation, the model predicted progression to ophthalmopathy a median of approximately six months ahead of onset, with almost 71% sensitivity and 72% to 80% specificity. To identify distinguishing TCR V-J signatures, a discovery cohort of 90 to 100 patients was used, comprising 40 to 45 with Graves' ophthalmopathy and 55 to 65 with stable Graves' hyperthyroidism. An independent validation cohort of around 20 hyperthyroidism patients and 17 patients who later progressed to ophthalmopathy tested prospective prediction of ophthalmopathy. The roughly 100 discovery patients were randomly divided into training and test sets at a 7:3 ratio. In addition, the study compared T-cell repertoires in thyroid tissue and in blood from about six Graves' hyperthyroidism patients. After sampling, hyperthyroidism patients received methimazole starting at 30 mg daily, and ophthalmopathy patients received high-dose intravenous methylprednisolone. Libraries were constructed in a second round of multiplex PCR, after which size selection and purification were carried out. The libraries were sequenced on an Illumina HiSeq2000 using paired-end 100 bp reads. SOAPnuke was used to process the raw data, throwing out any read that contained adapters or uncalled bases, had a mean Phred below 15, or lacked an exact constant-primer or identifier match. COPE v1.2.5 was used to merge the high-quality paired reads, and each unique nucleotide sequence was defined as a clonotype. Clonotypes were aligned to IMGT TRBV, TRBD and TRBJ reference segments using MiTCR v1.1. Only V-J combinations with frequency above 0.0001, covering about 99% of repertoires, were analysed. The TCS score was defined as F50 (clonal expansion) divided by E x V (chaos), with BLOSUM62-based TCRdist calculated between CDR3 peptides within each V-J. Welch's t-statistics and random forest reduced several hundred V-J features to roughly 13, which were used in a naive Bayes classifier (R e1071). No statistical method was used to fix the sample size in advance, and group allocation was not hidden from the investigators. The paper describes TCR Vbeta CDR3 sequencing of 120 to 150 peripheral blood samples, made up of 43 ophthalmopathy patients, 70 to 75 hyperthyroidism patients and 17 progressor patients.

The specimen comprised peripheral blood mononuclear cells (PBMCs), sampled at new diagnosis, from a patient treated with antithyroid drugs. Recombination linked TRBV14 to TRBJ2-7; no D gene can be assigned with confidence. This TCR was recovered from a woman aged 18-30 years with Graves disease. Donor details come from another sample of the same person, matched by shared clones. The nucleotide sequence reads TGTGCCAGCAGCACTAAACTGGGAACCGAGCAGTACTTC. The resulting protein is CASSTKLGTEQYF.